A single T cell receptor beta chain is shown here with its context. The antigen is unknown. The sample is drawn from a study of blood T cells in healthy people across ages. The use of a sample-barcoded 5' primer and a J-beta primer mix characterized a second PCR of about 7 to 12 cycles. TCRdb called the 5' RACE reads again in MiXCR, with one record for every CDR3 protein. This sample carries 1,800,000 or so distinct CDR3 sequences, approximately 39% of them seen once, and the ten largest clones take about 23%. Points from the study as a whole: The study found more naive CD4+ cells and higher diversity in long-lived than aged donors. No one knew whether donors had CMV, which possibly confounded expanded clonotype changes. Age brought a roughly linear fall in TCR beta diversity measured per million T cells.

The germline V gene has CDR1 LGHDT and CDR2 YNNKEL (reference sequence). The CDR3 extends over 16 amino acids. V gave up 0 bases and J gave up 8 bases; unmatched junction bases: 10. This chain joins TRBV3-1 and TRBJ1-2; 9 bases are a match to TRBD1. This clonotype was sampled from a human donor in good health. Material for sequencing was blood. The CDR3 reads CASSQEGLQGAGGYTF. The CDR3 nucleotides are TGTGCCAGCAGCCAAGAAGGTCTACAGGGGGCTGGGGGCTACACCTTC.